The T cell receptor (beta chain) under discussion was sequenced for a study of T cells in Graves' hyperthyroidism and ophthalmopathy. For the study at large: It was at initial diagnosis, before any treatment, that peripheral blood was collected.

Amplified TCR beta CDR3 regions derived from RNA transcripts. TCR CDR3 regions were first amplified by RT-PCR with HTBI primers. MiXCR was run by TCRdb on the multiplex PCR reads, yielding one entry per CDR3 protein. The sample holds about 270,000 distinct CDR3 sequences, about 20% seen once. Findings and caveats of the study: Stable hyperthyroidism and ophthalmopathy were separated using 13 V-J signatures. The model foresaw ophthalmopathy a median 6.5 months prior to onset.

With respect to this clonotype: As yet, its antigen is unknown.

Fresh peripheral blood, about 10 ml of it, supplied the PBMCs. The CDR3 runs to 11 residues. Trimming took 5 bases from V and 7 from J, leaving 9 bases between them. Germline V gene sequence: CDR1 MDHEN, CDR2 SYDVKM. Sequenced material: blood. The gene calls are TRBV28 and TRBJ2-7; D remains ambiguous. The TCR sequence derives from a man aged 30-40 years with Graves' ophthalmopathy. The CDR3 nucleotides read TGTGCCAGCAGTCACACTCGGGAGCAGTACTTC. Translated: CASSHTREQYF.